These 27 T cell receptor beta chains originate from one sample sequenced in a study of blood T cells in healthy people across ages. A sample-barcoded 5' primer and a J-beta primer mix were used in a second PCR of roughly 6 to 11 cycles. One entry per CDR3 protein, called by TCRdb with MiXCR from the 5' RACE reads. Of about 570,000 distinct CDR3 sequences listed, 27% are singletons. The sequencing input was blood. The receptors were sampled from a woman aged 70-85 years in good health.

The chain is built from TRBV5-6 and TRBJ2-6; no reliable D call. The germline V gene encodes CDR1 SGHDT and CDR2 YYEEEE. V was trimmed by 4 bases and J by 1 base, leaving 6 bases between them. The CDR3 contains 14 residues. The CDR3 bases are TGTGCCAGCAGCCACCTTTCTGGGGCCAACGTCCTGACTTTC. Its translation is CASSHLSGANVLTF.

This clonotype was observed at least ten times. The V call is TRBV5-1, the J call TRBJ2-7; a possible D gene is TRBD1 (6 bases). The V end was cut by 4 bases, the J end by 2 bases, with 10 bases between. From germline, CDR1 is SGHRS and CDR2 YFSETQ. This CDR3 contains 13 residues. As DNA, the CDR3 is TGCGCCAGCAGCCTGGACAGAGCCTACGAGCAGTACTTC. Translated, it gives CASSLDRAYEQYF.

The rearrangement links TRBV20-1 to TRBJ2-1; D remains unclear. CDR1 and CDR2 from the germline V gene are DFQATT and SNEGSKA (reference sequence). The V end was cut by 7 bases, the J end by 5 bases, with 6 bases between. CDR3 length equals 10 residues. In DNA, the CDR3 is TGCAGTGGGAGAGACAATGAGCAGTTCTTC. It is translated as CSGRDNEQFF.

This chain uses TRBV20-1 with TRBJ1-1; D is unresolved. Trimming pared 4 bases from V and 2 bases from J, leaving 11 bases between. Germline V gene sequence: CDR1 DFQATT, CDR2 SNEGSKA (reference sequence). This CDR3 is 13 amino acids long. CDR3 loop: CSAKEAANTEAFF. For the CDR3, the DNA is TGCAGTGCTAAGGAGGCAGCCAACACTGAAGCTTTCTTT.

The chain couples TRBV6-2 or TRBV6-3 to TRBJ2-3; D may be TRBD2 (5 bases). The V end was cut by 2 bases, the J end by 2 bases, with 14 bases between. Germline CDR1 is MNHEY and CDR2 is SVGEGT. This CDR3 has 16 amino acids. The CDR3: CASSYRTGKPTDTQYF. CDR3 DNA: TGTGCCAGCAGTTACCGGACGGGGAAGCCCACAGATACGCAGTATTTT.

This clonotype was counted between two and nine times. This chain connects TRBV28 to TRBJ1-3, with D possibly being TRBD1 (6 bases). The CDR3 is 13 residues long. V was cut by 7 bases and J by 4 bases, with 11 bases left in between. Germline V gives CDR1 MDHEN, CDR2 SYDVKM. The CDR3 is CASNSGQGNTIYF. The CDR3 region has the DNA TGTGCCAGCAACTCCGGACAGGGAAACACCATATATTTT.

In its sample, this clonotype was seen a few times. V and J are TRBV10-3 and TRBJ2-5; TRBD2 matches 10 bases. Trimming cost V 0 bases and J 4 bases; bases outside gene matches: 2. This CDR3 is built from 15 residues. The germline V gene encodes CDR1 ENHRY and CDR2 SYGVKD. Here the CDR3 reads CAISESSGGAETQYF. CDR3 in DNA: TGTGCCATCAGTGAGTCGAGCGGGGGGGCAGAGACCCAGTACTTC.

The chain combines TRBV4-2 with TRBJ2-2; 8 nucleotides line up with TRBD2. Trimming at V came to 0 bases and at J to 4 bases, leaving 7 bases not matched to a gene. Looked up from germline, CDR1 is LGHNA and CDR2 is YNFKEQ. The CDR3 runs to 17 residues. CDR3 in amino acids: CASSQDPLAGRTGELFF. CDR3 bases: TGTGCCAGCAGCCAAGATCCCCTAGCGGGCCGCACCGGGGAGCTGTTTTTT.

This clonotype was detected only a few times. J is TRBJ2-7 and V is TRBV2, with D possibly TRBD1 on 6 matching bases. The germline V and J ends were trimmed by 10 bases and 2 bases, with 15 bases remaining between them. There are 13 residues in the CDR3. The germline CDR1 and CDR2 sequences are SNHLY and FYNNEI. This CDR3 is CANRAGVPYEQYF. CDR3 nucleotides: TGTGCCAACAGGGCAGGGGTCCCCTACGAGCAGTACTTC.

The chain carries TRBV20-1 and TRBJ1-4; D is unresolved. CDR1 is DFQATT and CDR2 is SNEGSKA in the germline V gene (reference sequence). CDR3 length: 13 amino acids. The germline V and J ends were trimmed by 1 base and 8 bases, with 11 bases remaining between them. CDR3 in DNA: TGCAGTGCTAGAGGAACCCGGGAGGAAAAACTGTTTTTT. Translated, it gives CSARGTREEKLFF.

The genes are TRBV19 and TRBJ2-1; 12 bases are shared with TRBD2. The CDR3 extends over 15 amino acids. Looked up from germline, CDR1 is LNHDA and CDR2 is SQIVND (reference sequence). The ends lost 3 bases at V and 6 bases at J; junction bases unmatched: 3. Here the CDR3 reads CASSIGLAGTNEQFF. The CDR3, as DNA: TGTGCCAGTAGTATCGGACTAGCGGGGACCAATGAGCAGTTCTTC.

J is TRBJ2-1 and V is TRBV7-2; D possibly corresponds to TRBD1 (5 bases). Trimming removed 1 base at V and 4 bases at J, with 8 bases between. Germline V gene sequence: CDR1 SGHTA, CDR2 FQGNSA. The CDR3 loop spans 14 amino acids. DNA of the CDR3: TGTGCCAGCAGCTTAGGACAGAAGTACAATGAGCAGTTCTTC. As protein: CASSLGQKYNEQFF.

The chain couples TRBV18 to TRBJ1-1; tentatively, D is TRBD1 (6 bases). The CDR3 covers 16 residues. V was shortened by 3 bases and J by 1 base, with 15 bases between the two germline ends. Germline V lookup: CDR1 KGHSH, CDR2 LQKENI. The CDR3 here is CASSPWSTGRNTEAFF. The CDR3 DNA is TGTGCCAGCTCACCCTGGAGTACAGGGCGGAACACTGAAGCTTTCTTT.

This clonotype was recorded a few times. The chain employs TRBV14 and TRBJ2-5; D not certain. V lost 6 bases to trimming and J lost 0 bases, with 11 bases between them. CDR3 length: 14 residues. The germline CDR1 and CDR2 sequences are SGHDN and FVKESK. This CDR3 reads CASSTLSYQETQYF. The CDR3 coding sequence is TGTGCCAGCAGTACTCTTTCTTACCAAGAGACCCAGTACTTC.

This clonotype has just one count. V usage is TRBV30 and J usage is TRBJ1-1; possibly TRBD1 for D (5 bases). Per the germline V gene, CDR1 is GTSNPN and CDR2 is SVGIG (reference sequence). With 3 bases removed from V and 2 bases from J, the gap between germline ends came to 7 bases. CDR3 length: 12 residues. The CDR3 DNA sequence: TGTGCCTGGAGCGGGGACAACACTGAAGCTTTCTTT. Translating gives CAWSGDNTEAFF.

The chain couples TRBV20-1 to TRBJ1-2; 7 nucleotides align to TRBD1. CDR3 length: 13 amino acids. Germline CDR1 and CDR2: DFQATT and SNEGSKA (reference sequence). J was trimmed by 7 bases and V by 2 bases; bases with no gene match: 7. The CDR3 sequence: CSARPQGDGGYTF. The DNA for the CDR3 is TGCAGTGCTAGACCCCAGGGGGATGGTGGCTACACCTTC.

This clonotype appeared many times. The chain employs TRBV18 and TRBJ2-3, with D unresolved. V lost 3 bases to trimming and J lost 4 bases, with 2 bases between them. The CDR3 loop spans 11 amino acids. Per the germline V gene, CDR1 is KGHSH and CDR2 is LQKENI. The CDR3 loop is CASSPSDTQYF. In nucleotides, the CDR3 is TGTGCCAGCTCACCCTCAGATACGCAGTATTTT.

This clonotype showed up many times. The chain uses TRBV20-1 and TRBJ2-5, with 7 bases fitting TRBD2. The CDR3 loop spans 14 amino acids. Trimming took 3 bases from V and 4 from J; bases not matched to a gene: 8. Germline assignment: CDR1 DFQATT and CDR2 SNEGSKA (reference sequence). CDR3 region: CSARVGRGRETQYF. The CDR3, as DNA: TGCAGTGCTAGGGTCGGGCGGGGGAGAGAGACCCAGTACTTC.

CDR3 loop: CASSLQYSYNEQFF. CDR3 bases: TGTGCCAGCAGTTTACAGTACTCCTACAATGAGCAGTTCTTC. This chain joins TRBV28 and TRBJ2-5, with no clear D. The DNA end is more similar to TRBJ2-1, so the J call may be wrong. Germline V gene sequence: CDR1 MDHEN, CDR2 SYDVKM. The CDR3 has 14 residues.

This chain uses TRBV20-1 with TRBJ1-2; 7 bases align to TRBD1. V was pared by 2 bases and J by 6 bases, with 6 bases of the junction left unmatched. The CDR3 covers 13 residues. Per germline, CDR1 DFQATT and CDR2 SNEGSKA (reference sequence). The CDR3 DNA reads TGCAGTGCTAGACAGACAGGGCATCATGGCTACACCTTC. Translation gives CSARQTGHHGYTF.

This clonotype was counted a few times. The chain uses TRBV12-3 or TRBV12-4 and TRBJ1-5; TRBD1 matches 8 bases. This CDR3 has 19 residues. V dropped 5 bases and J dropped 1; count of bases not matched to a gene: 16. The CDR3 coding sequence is TGTGCCAGCAGTCGGCAGGGGGCCCCGCGAGAACTAAGCAATCAGCCCCAGCATTTT. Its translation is CASSRQGAPRELSNQPQHF.

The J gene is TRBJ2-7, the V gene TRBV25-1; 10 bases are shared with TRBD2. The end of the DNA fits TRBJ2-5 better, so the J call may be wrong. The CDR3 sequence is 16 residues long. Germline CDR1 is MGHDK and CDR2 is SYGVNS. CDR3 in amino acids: CASSDPIAGGKETQYF. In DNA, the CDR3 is TGTGCCAGCAGTGATCCCATAGCGGGAGGTAAAGAGACCCAGTACTTC.

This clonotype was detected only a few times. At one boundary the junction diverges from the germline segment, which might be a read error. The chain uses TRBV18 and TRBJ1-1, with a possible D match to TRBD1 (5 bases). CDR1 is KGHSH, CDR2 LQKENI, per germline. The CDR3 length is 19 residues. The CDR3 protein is CACSPVRNIGAVRNTEAFF. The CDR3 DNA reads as TGTGCCTGCTCACCGGTTCGAAATATCGGGGCAGTGAGGAACACTGAAGCTTTCTTT.

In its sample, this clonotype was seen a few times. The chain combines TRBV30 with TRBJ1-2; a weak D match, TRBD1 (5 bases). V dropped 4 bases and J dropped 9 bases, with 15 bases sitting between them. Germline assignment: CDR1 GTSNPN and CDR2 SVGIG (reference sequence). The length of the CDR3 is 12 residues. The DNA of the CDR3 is TGTGCCTGGATTAAAGTGAGGGGCCGCTACACCTTC. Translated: CAWIKVRGRYTF.

The DNA for the CDR3 is TGTGCCAGCAGTTTGGACAGGGGCCATGAGCAGTTCTTC. Its protein is CASSLDRGHEQFF. This chain links TRBV12-3 or TRBV12-4 with TRBJ2-5; 9 bases line up with TRBD1. The DNA end is more similar to TRBJ2-1, so the J call may be wrong. This CDR3 comprises 13 residues.

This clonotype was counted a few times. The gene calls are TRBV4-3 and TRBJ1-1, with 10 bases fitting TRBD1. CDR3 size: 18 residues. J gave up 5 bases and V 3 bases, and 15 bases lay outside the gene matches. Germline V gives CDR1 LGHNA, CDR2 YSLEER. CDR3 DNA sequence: TGCGCCAGCAGCCATCCTCCGGGACAGGGGATCGGTAGGACTGAAGCTTTCTTT. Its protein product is CASSHPPGQGIGRTEAFF.

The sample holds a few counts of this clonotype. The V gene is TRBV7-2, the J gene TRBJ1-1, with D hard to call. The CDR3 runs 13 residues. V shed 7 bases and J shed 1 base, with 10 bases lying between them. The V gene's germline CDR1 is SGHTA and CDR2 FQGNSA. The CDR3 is CASKNSKNTEAFF. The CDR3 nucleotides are TGTGCCAGCAAGAACTCCAAGAACACTGAAGCTTTCTTT.